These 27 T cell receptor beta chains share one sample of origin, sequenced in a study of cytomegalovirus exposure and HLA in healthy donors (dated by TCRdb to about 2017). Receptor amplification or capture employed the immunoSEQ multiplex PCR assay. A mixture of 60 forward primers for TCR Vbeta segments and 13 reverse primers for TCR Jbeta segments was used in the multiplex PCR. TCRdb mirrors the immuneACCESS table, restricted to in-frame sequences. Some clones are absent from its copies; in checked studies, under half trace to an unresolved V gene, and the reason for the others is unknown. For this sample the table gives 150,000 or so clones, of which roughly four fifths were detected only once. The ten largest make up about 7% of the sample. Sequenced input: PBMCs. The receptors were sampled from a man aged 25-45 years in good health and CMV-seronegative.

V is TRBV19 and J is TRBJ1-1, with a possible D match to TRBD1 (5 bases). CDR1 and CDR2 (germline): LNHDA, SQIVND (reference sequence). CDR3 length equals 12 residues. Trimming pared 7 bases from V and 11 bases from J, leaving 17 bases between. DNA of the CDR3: TGTGCCAGTAAAGGGGAGGGGCGAGAGGCTTTCTTT. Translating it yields CASKGEGREAFF. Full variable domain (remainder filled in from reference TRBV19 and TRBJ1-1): DGGITQSPKYLFRKEGQNVTLSCEQNLNHDAMYWYRQDPGQGLRLIYYSQIVNDFQKGDIAEGYSVSREKKESFPLTVTSAQKNPTAFYLCASKGEGREAFFGQGTRLTVV.

The CDR3 sequence: CATSRANQPQHF. CDR3 in DNA: TGTGCCACCAGCAGGGCTAATCAGCCCCAGCATTTT. This chain links TRBV15 with TRBJ1-5, with D hard to call. The CDR3 has 12 residues. Germline-derived CDR1 and CDR2 are LNHNV and YYDKDF (reference sequence). Trimming cost V 3 bases and J 4 bases, with 4 bases left between them.

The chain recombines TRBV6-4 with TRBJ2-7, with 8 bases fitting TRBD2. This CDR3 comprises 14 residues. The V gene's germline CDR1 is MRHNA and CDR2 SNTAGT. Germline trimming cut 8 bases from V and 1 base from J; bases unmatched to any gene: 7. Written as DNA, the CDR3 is TGTGCCAGCGAAAGACTAGCGACATCCTACGAGCAGTACTTC. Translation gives CASERLATSYEQYF.

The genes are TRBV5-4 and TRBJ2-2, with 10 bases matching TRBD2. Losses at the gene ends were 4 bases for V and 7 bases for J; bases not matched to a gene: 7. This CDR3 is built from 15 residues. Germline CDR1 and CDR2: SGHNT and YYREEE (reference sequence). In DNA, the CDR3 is TGTGCCAGCAGCCGCGAAAGCGGGGGGGTCGGGGAGCTGTTTTTT. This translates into CASSRESGGVGELFF.

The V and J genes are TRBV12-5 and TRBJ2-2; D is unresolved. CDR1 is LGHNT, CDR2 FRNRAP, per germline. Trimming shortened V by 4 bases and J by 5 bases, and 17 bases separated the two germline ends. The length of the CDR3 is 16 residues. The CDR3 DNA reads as TGTGCTAGTGGTTACTCCGGGTCCCATTCTACCGGGGAGCTGTTTTTT. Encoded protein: CASGYSGSHSTGELFF. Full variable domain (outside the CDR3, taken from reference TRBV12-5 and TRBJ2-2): DARVTQTPRHKVTEMGQEVTMRCQPILGHNTVFWYRQTMMQGLELLAYFRNRAPLDDSGMPKDRFSAEMPDATLATLKIQPSEPRDSAVYFCASGYSGSHSTGELFFGEGSRLTVL.

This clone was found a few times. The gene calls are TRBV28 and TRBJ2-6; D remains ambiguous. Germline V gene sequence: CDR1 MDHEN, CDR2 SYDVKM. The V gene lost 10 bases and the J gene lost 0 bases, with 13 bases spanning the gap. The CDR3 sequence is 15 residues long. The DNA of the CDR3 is TGTGCCATCTCGGTAACGAGCTCTGGGGCCAACGTCCTGACTTTC. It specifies CAISVTSSGANVLTF.

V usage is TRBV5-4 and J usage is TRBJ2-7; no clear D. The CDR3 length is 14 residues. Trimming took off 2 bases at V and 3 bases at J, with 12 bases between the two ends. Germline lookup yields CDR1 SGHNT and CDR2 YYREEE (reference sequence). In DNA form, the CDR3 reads TGTGCCAGCAGCTTCTCCAGCGTGAACTACGAGCAGTACTTC. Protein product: CASSFSSVNYEQYF. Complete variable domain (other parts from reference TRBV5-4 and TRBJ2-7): ETGVTQSPTHLIKTRGQQVTLRCSSQSGHNTVSWYQQALGQGPQFIFQYYREEENGRGNFPPRFSGLQFPNYSSELNVNALELDDSALYLCASSFSSVNYEQYFGPGTRLTVT.

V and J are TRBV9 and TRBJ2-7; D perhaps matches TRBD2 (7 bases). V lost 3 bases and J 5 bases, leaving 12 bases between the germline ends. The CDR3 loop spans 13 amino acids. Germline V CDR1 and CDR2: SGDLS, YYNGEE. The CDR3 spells CASSARGGDEQYF. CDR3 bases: TGTGCCAGCAGCGCTAGGGGGGGGGACGAGCAGTACTTC.

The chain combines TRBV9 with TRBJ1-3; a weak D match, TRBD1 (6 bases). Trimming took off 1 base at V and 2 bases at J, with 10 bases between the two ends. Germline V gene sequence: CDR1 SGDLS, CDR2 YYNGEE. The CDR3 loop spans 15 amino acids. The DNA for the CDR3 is TGTGCCAGCAGCGTAACAGGGATCACTGGAAACACCATATATTTT. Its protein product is CASSVTGITGNTIYF.

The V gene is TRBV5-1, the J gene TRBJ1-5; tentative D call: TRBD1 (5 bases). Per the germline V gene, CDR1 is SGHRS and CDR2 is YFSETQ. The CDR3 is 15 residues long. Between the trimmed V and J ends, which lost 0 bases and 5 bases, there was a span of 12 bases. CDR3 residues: CASSLDGQGYQPQHF. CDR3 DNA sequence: TGCGCCAGCAGCTTGGACGGGCAGGGCTATCAGCCCCAGCATTTT.

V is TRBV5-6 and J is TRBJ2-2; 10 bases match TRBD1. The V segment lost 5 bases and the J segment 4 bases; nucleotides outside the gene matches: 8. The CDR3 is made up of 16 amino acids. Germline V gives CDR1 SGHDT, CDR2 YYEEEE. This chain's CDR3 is CASSLPGQGITGELFF. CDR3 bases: TGTGCCAGCAGTCTGCCGGGACAGGGGATCACCGGGGAGCTGTTTTTT.

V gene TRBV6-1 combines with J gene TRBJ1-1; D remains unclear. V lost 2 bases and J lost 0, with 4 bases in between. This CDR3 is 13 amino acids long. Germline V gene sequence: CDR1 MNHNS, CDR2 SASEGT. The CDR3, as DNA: TGTGCCAGCAGTGAACAGTTGAACACTGAAGCTTTCTTT. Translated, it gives CASSEQLNTEAFF.

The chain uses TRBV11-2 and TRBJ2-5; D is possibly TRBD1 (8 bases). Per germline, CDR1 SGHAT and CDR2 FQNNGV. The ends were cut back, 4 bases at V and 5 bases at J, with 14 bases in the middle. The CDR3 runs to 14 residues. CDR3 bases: TGTGCCAGCAGCTCCACAGGGGGGGCGGAGACCCAGTACTTC. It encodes CASSSTGGAETQYF.

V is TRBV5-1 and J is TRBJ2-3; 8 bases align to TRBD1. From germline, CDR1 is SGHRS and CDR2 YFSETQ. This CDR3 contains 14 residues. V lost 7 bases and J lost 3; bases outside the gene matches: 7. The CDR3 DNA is TGCGCCAGCGGGGACAGGTTTCGAACAGATACGCAGTATTTT. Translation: CASGDRFRTDTQYF.

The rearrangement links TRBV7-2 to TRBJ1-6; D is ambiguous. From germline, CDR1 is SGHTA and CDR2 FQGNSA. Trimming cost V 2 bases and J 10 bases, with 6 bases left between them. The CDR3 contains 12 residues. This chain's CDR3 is CASSLNSSPLHF. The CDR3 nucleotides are TGTGCCAGCAGCTTAAACTCCTCACCCCTCCACTTT.

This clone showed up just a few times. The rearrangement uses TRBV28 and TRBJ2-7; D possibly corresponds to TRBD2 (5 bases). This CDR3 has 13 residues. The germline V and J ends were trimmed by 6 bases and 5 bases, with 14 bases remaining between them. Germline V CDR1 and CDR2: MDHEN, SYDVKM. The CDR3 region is CASRAWGADEQYF. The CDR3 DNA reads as TGTGCCAGCAGAGCTTGGGGAGCAGACGAGCAGTACTTC. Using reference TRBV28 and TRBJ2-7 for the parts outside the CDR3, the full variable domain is DVKVTQSSRYLVKRTGEKVFLECVQDMDHENMFWYRQDPGLGLRLIYFSYDVKMKEKGDIPEGYSVSREKKERFSLILESASTNQTSMYLCASRAWGADEQYFGPGTRLTVT.

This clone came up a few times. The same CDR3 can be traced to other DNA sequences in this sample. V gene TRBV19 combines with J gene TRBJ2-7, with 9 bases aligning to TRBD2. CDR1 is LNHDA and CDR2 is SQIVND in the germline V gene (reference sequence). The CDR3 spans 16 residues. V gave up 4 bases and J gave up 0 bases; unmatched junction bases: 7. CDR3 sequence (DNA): TGTGCCAGTAGTAGTCTAGCGGGGCAAAGCTCCTACGAGCAGTACTTC. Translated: CASSSLAGQSSYEQYF.

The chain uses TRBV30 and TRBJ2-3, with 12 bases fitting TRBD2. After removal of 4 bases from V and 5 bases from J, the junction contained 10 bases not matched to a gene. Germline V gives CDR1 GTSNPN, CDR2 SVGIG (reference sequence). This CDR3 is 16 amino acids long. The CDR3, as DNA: TGTGCCTGGACCCTTAGACTAGCGGGGGCCAGAGATACGCAGTATTTT. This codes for CAWTLRLAGARDTQYF.

The CDR3 here is CASSENRGYQETQYF. The CDR3 DNA follows: TGTGCCAGCAGTGAAAACAGGGGTTACCAAGAGACCCAGTACTTC. The chain has TRBV6-1 and TRBJ2-5; 7 nucleotides align to TRBD1. The germline V gene encodes CDR1 MNHNS and CDR2 SASEGT. The CDR3 has 15 residues. V lost 2 bases to trimming and J lost 0 bases; unmatched junction nucleotides: 3.

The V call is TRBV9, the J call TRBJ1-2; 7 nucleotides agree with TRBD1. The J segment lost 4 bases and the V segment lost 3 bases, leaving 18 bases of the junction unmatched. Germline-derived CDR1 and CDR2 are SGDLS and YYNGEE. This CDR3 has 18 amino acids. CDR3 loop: CASSGGGYRQGLSYGYTF. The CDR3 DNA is TGTGCCAGCAGCGGAGGGGGATACAGACAGGGTTTAAGCTATGGCTACACCTTC.

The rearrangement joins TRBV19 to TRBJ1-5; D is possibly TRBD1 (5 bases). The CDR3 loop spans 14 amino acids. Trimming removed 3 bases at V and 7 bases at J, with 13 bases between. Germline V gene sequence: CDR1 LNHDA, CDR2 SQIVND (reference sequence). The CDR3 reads CASSMWEGRQPQHF. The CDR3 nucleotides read TGTGCCAGTAGTATGTGGGAGGGGAGGCAGCCCCAGCATTTT.

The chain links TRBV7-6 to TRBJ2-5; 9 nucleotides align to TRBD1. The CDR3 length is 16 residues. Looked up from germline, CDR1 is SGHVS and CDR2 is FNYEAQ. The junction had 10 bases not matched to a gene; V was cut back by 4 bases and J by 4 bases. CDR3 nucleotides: TGTGCCAGCAGCTACAGCCCGACGACAGGGGGAGAGACCCAGTACTTC. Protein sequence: CASSYSPTTGGETQYF.

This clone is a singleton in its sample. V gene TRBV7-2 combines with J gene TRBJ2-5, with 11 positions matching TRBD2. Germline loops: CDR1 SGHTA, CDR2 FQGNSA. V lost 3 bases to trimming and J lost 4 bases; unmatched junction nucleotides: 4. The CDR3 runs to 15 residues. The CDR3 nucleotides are TGTGCCAGCAGCTTGGGTAGCGGGAGGGCAGAGACCCAGTACTTC. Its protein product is CASSLGSGRAETQYF.

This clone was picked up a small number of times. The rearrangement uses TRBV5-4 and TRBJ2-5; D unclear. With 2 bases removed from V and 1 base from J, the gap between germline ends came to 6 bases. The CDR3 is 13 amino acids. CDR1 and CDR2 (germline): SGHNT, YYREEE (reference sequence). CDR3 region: CASSFASQETQYF. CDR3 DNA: TGTGCCAGCAGCTTCGCCAGCCAAGAGACCCAGTACTTC.

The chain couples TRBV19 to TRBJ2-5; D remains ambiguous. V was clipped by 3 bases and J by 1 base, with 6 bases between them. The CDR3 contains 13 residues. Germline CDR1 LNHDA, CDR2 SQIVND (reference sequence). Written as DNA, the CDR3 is TGTGCCAGTAGTATTTCGGGCCAAGAGACCCAGTACTTC. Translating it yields CASSISGQETQYF.

The CDR3 nucleotides are TGTGCCAGCAGTGGGGCTGGGACAGGGGGCCGGGAAGGCTACACCTTC. Its protein is CASSGAGTGGREGYTF. The rearrangement joins TRBV25-1 to TRBJ1-2, with 12 bases aligning to TRBD1. The germline CDR1 and CDR2 sequences are MGHDK and SYGVNS. The CDR3 loop spans 16 amino acids. V trimming: 4 bases; J trimming: 8 bases; junction bases outside the gene matches: 11.

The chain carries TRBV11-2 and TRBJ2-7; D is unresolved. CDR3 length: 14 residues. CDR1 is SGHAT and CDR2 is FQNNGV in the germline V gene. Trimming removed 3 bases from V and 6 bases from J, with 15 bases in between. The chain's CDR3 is CASSLGLVNGEQYF. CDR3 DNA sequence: TGTGCCAGCAGCTTGGGCCTGGTCAACGGCGAGCAGTACTTC.